The entry below gives a single T cell receptor (beta chain) sequence along with its context. This record comes from a study of cytomegalovirus exposure and HLA in healthy donors. Germline loops: CDR1 SEHNR, CDR2 FQNEAQ (reference sequence). The V and J ends lost 11 bases and 0 bases respectively, with 12 bases between them. CDR3 length equals 13 residues. It was with 60 Vbeta and 13 Jbeta primers that the PCR ran. TCRdb's copy holds only in-frame clones and misses some; the assay was immunoSEQ multiplex PCR. The repertoire has about 60,000 clones, approximately 80% of them found once; the top ten carry roughly 3.3%.

This TCR derives from a middle-aged woman in good health and CMV-seropositive. This chain connects TRBV7-9 to TRBJ2-3; possibly TRBD2 for D (6 bases). The material sequenced was PBMCs. The CDR3 reads CASLGGSTDTQYF. In nucleotides, the CDR3 is TGTGCCTCCCTGGGGGGTAGCACAGATACGCAGTATTTT.